The clone carrying this T cell receptor beta chain was recorded at least ten times. No antigen is known for it. Trimming took off 0 bases at V and 1 base at J, with 6 bases between the two ends. This CDR3 is 15 amino acids long. The germline CDR1 and CDR2 sequences are LGHNA and YSLEER. The data are from a study of T-cell reconstitution after alpha-beta-depleted transplantation in children. Study results and caveats: Surviving recipient T cells and thymic progenitors accounted for the high day-60 TCRbeta diversity observed in some patients. T-cell numbers and diversity one year post-transplant derived largely from freshly generated T cells.

Preparing the TCRbeta library involved the use of unique molecular identifiers. TCRdb passed the PCR reads through MiXCR, listing each CDR3 protein once. This sample has 490,000 or so distinct CDR3 sequences; roughly a tenth occur once, and the top ten carry approximately 2%. The source material was PBMCs, sampled before TCRalphabeta/CD19-depleted stem cell transplant. The chain recombines TRBV4-3 with TRBJ2-2; unclear D gene. The clonotype comes from a child between 2 and 9 years old with inherited bone marrow failure, due to receive a stem cell transplant. The CDR3 DNA follows: TGCGCCAGCAGCCAAGAAACGGGGAACACCGGGGAGCTGTTTTTT. Translation: CASSQETGNTGELFF.